These 21 T cell receptor beta chains were sequenced from one sample in a study of identical twins. Each CDR3 protein is one row after TCRdb ran MiXCR on the 5' RACE reads. The sample yields approximately 700,000 distinct CDR3 sequences, 18% seen once. This sample was also put to use in a study of T cells expressing NK-cell markers.

Sequenced: PBMCs. Source of these receptors: a woman between 18 and 30 years old in good health.

The chain links TRBV6-1 to TRBJ2-7, with 8 bases matching TRBD1. V shed 8 bases, J shed 6 bases, and the junction held 9 bases outside the gene matches. Germline lookup yields CDR1 MNHNS and CDR2 SASEGT. The CDR3 sequence is 13 residues long. DNA for the CDR3: TGTGCCAGCGCCGGGACAGGAGGGGGCGAGCAGTACTTC. It codes for CASAGTGGGEQYF.

The V call is TRBV27, the J call TRBJ2-7, with 10 nucleotides matching TRBD1. Unmatched junction bases numbered 4, after V lost 6 bases and J lost 2 bases. This CDR3 region has 14 residues. Germline lookup yields CDR1 MNHEY and CDR2 SMNVEV (reference sequence). The CDR3 DNA reads TGTGCCAGCAGCCAGACAGGGGGCCCCTACGAGCAGTACTTC. It encodes CASSQTGGPYEQYF.

With regard to this clonotype: One end of the junction is discordant with germline, which a read error may explain. V and J are TRBV3-1 and TRBJ2-1, with D perhaps being TRBD1 or TRBD2 (5 bases each). The germline V gene has CDR1 LGHDT and CDR2 YNNKEL (reference sequence). The CDR3 is made up of 15 amino acids. As DNA, the CDR3 is TGTGCCAGCAGCCAAAGTGGGGTAAGGGGCGGGCGGCTGAAGTTC. Encoded protein: CASSQSGVRGGRLKF.

The chain has TRBV20-1 and TRBJ2-6; D perhaps matches TRBD1 (6 bases). Trimming pared 3 bases from V and 0 bases from J, leaving 9 bases between. CDR1 and CDR2 (germline): DFQATT, SNEGSKA (reference sequence). This CDR3 contains 15 residues. The CDR3 nucleotides are TGCAGTGCTAGTATAGGGGGCTCTGGGGCCAACGTCCTGACTTTC. This sequence encodes CSASIGGSGANVLTF.

This clonotype was picked up a small number of times. The chain recombines TRBV7-6 with TRBJ1-1; D possibly corresponds to TRBD1 (6 bases). This CDR3 region has 15 residues. Germline V gives CDR1 SGHVS, CDR2 FNYEAQ. Trimming removed 1 base at V and 2 bases at J, with 11 bases between. CDR3 in amino acids: CASSLVSDSNTEAFF. In DNA, the CDR3 is TGTGCCAGCAGCTTAGTTTCGGACAGTAACACTGAAGCTTTCTTT.

This clonotype was counted a few times. The CDR3 here is CASSYWGRGQNQPQHF. DNA of the CDR3: TGTGCCAGCAGTTACTGGGGACGGGGACAGAATCAGCCCCAGCATTTT. The chain has TRBV6-2 or TRBV6-3 and TRBJ1-5; 7 positions agree with TRBD1. V shed 1 base and J 4 bases; nucleotides not matched to a gene: 7. The CDR3 is 16 residues long. In germline, CDR1 is MNHEY, CDR2 SVGEGT.

The rearrangement links TRBV27 to TRBJ1-2, with a tentative D call TRBD1 (6 bases). The CDR3 length is 14 residues. The germline CDR1 and CDR2 sequences are MNHEY and SMNVEV (reference sequence). Trimming cost V 5 bases and J 4 bases, with 14 bases left between them. In nucleotides, the CDR3 is TGTGCCAGCAGTGGTTCGGGGGCAGGCTATGGCTACACCTTC. Amino acid sequence: CASSGSGAGYGYTF.

As regards this clonotype: A read error may explain this, as a much larger clone is one base away. This sequence joins TRBV7-2 and TRBJ2-7; D remains unclear. Per the germline V gene, CDR1 is SGHTA and CDR2 is FQGNSA. This CDR3 is 11 amino acids long. V lost 5 bases and J lost 6, with 8 bases in between. CDR3 sequence reads: CASSTFGEQYF. CDR3 DNA: TGTGCCAGCAGCACCTTCGGCGAGCAGTACTTC.

The chain couples TRBV7-8 to TRBJ2-3; 9 bases map to TRBD2. Losses at the gene ends were 1 base for V and 4 bases for J; bases not matched to a gene: 6. Germline V lookup: CDR1 SGHVS, CDR2 FQNEAQ. The CDR3 totals 16 residues. The CDR3 nucleotides read TGTGCCAGCAGCTTAGGGAGTAGCGGGGGTTCAGATACGCAGTATTTT. This gives the protein CASSLGSSGGSDTQYF.

A few counts support this clonotype. This chain connects TRBV7-2 to TRBJ2-3; D call uncertain. CDR1 and CDR2 from the germline V gene are SGHTA and FQGNSA. This CDR3 is 14 amino acids long. The V end lost 2 bases, the J end lost 4 bases, and 10 bases lay between the germline ends. The CDR3 reads CASSLLGRADTQYF. The CDR3 nucleotides read TGTGCCAGCAGCTTATTGGGAAGGGCAGATACGCAGTATTTT.

This clonotype showed up just a few times. This chain's CDR3 is CASSFKQGSTEAFF. CDR3 DNA sequence: TGTGCCAGCAGCTTCAAGCAGGGGAGCACTGAAGCTTTCTTT. The chain recombines TRBV7-9 with TRBJ1-1; TRBD1 might be the D (6 bases). From germline, CDR1 is SEHNR and CDR2 FQNEAQ (reference sequence). Between the trimmed V and J ends, which lost 3 bases and 4 bases, there was a span of 12 bases. The CDR3 length is 14 residues. The whole variable domain, remainder taken from reference TRBV7-9 and TRBJ1-1, is DTGVSQNPRHKITKRGQNVTFRCDPISEHNRLYWYRQTLGQGPEFLTYFQNEAQLEKSRLLSDRFSAERPKGSFSTLEIQRTEQGDSAMYLCASSFKQGSTEAFFGQGTRLTVV.

The gene calls are TRBV29-1 and TRBJ2-3; D is ambiguous. Germline lookup yields CDR1 SQVTM and CDR2 ANQGSEA. The length of the CDR3 is 15 residues. The V gene lost 1 base and the J gene lost 1 base, with 12 bases spanning the gap. CDR3 in amino acids: CSVEGEGRGTDTQYF. Written as DNA, the CDR3 is TGCAGCGTTGAAGGGGAAGGCCGGGGCACAGATACGCAGTATTTT.

The V gene is TRBV6-5, the J gene TRBJ2-2, with D unclear. Germline V lookup: CDR1 MNHEY, CDR2 SVGAGI. CDR3 length: 15 residues. Trimming cost V 2 bases and J 6 bases, with 13 bases left between them. The chain's CDR3 is CASSYGSWVSGELFF. The CDR3 DNA reads TGTGCCAGCAGTTACGGCAGCTGGGTCTCCGGGGAGCTGTTTTTT.

This chain uses TRBV7-9 with TRBJ2-1, with D possibly being TRBD1 (5 bases). V dropped 4 bases and J dropped 8 bases, with 12 bases sitting between them. This CDR3 spans 13 amino acids. Germline loops: CDR1 SEHNR, CDR2 FQNEAQ (reference sequence). CDR3 loop: CASSSSTGYEQFF. Here the CDR3 DNA reads TGTGCCAGCAGCTCCTCAACAGGCTATGAGCAGTTCTTC.

As DNA, the CDR3 is TGTGCCAGCAGTTACTCGAGAGCCTCGACCACTGAAGCTTTCTTT. This codes for CASSYSRASTTEAFF. V gene TRBV6-5 combines with J gene TRBJ1-1; D remains unclear. V was trimmed by 0 bases and J by 4 bases, leaving 12 bases between them. Germline CDR1 is MNHEY and CDR2 is SVGAGI. The CDR3 runs to 15 residues.

This clonotype was picked up a small number of times. V usage is TRBV7-2 and J usage is TRBJ2-7; D possibly corresponds to TRBD2 (5 bases). Germline loops: CDR1 SGHTA, CDR2 FQGNSA. There are 14 residues in the CDR3. The ends were cut back, 5 bases at V and 0 bases at J, with 11 bases in the middle. This chain's CDR3 is CASSREGHSYEQYF. The CDR3 coding sequence is TGTGCCAGCAGCAGAGAGGGCCACTCCTACGAGCAGTACTTC.

Only a few counts were recorded for this clonotype. The chain uses TRBV7-2 and TRBJ2-3, with 9 bases matching TRBD2. CDR1 and CDR2 (germline): SGHTA, FQGNSA. This CDR3 is built from 15 residues. Trimming at V came to 2 bases and at J to 5 bases, leaving 5 bases not matched to a gene. CDR3 nucleotide sequence: TGTGCCAGCAGCTTATGGGCGGGGGGGCTAGATACGCAGTATTTT. Amino acid sequence: CASSLWAGGLDTQYF.

This clonotype was observed a few times. The chain joins TRBV6-1 to TRBJ2-3, with 10 bases lining up with TRBD2. V was pared by 7 bases and J by 1 base, with 8 bases of the junction left unmatched. CDR3 length: 16 amino acids. Germline V gene lookup returns CDR1 MNHNS and CDR2 SASEGT. CDR3 residues: CASTTSGLLGTDTQYF. CDR3 sequence (DNA): TGTGCCAGCACGACTAGCGGGCTACTTGGCACAGATACGCAGTATTTT.

The table lists this clonotype with a few counts. The chain has TRBV7-2 and TRBJ2-3, with 7 bases that match TRBD1. From germline, CDR1 is SGHTA and CDR2 FQGNSA. Trimming at V came to 2 bases and at J to 4 bases, leaving 3 bases not matched to a gene. There are 14 residues in the CDR3. CDR3 sequence (DNA): TGTGCCAGCAGCTTACGACAGGGACCAGATACGCAGTATTTT. Translation gives CASSLRQGPDTQYF.

This clonotype was seen at least ten times. This chain joins TRBV7-6 and TRBJ1-4; D is undetermined. V was cut by 1 base and J by 5 bases, with 8 bases left in between. The CDR3 extends over 14 amino acids. Germline loops: CDR1 SGHVS, CDR2 FNYEAQ. In nucleotides, the CDR3 is TGTGCCAGCAGCTTAGAGGCAGACAATGAAAAACTGTTTTTT. Residues: CASSLEADNEKLFF.

This clonotype was counted only a few times. The chain combines TRBV7-8 with TRBJ2-1; D unresolved. In germline, CDR1 is SGHVS, CDR2 FQNEAQ. The CDR3 totals 13 residues. The germline V and J ends were trimmed by 1 base and 10 bases, with 11 bases remaining between them. CDR3 sequence reads: CASSLEYFNEQFF. In DNA, the CDR3 is TGTGCCAGCAGCTTAGAATATTTTAACGAGCAGTTCTTC.